Listed below are T cell receptor beta chains from one sample, sequenced in a study of blood T cell repertoires in COVID-19. Assay used: immunoSEQ multiplex PCR; TCRdb lists only in-frame clones, some missing. The table has roughly 250,000 clones, more than 75% seen once. Sequenced material: PBMCs or T cells enriched from blood (not recorded which). These receptors came from a woman between 45 and 65 years old who had recovered from COVID-19. Both conserved end residues are part of each CDR3. A D gene is named only where the DNA matches it firmly. Some rows have no size entry. The others give once, few or many, or a class for an expanded clone.

J: TRBJ1-2
D: -
size: once
V: TRBV5-6
CDR3: CASSLGRNNYGYTF
DNA: TGTGCCAGCAGCTTGGGTCGTAATAACTATGGCTACACCTTC

J: TRBJ2-3
D: TRBD2
size: -
V: TRBV7-8
CDR3: CASSLVAGEGWDTQYF
DNA: TGTGCCAGCAGCTTAGTAGCGGGAGAAGGTTGGGATACGCAGTATTTT

J: TRBJ2-3
D: TRBD1
size: -
V: TRBV3-1/TRBV3-2
CDR3: CASSQSPGQGYTQYF
DNA: TGTGCCAGCAGTCAAAGCCCGGGACAGGGATATACGCAGTATTTT

J: TRBJ2-1
D: TRBD2
size: once
V: TRBV19
CDR3: CASSIQTSGTYNEQFF
DNA: TGTGCCAGTAGTATCCAGACTAGCGGGACCTACAATGAGCAGTTCTTC

J: TRBJ1-5
D: -
size: -
V: TRBV15
CDR3: CATSSLISSQPQHF
DNA: TGTGCCACCAGCAGCCTAATTTCGAGCCAGCCCCAGCATTTT

J: TRBJ2-7
D: -
size: -
V: TRBV2
CDR3: CASIPVVAYEQYF
DNA: TGTGCCAGCATCCCTGTAGTGGCCTACGAGCAGTACTTC

J: TRBJ2-3
D: -
size: -
V: TRBV5-1
CDR3: CASSSPRADTQYF
DNA: TGCGCCAGCAGCTCCCCGCGAGCAGATACGCAGTATTTT

J: TRBJ2-2
D: TRBD2
size: once
V: TRBV11-1
CDR3: CASSVGTSHTGELFF
DNA: TGTGCCAGCAGCGTGGGGACTAGTCACACCGGGGAGCTGTTTTTT

J: TRBJ2-3
D: -
size: -
V: TRBV30
CDR3: CAWSVRLGPDTQYF
DNA: TGTGCCTGGAGTGTGAGACTAGGTCCAGATACGCAGTATTTT

J: TRBJ2-3
D: TRBD2
size: -
V: TRBV5-1
CDR3: CASSLTSGTDTQYF
DNA: TGCGCCAGCAGCTTAACTAGCGGCACAGATACGCAGTATTTT

J: TRBJ1-5
D: -
size: -
V: TRBV28
CDR3: CASNVNPPVSFNQPQHF
DNA: TGTGCCAGCAACGTTAACCCCCCCGTCAGTTTCAATCAGCCCCAGCATTTT

J: TRBJ1-1
D: -
size: -
V: TRBV7-6
CDR3: CASSQDRNTEAFF
DNA: TGTGCCAGCAGCCAAGACAGAAACACTGAAGCTTTCTTT

J: TRBJ2-5
D: -
size: -
V: TRBV7-9
CDR3: CASSSNRGRREGQETQYF
DNA: TGTGCCAGCAGCTCAAACAGGGGCCGACGGGAGGGCCAAGAGACCCAGTACTTC

J: TRBJ1-2
D: TRBD1
size: -
V: TRBV6-5
CDR3: CASSQGVHYGYTF
DNA: TGTGCCAGCAGTCAGGGGGTTCACTATGGCTACACCTTC

J: TRBJ2-1
D: TRBD1
size: -
V: TRBV7-8
CDR3: CASSFVGQAYNEQFF
DNA: TGTGCCAGCAGCTTTGTGGGACAGGCCTACAATGAGCAGTTCTTC

J: TRBJ2-7
D: TRBD1
size: once
V: TRBV9
CDR3: CASSFGTGGYEQYF
DNA: TGTGCCAGCAGCTTCGGGACAGGGGGATACGAGCAGTACTTC

J: TRBJ2-7
D: TRBD2
size: -
V: TRBV28
CDR3: CASSPSWGFSGGNEQYF
DNA: TGTGCCAGCAGTCCATCGTGGGGGTTTAGCGGGGGTAACGAGCAGTACTTC

J: TRBJ2-2
D: TRBD2
size: -
V: TRBV5-1
CDR3: CASSKGLSAGELFF
DNA: TGCGCCAGCAGCAAGGGACTAAGTGCCGGGGAGCTGTTTTTT

J: TRBJ1-3
D: TRBD1
size: few
V: TRBV19
CDR3: CASSNRGSSGNTIYF
DNA: TGTGCCAGTAGTAACAGGGGAAGCTCTGGAAACACCATATATTTT

J: TRBJ1-6
D: -
size: -
V: TRBV30
CDR3: CAWSPGSPLHF
DNA: TGTGCCTGGAGCCCGGGGTCACCCCTCCACTTT

J: TRBJ2-5
D: TRBD1
size: -
V: TRBV6-5
CDR3: CASRAGQGAGETQYF
DNA: TGTGCCAGCAGGGCGGGACAGGGGGCAGGGGAGACCCAGTACTTC

J: TRBJ2-5
D: -
size: -
V: TRBV19
CDR3: CASSIEAGWLETQYF
DNA: TGTGCCAGTAGTATTGAGGCAGGGTGGTTGGAGACCCAGTACTTC